The clone carrying this T cell receptor beta chain was counted only a few times. This specimen belongs to a study of blood T cell repertoires in COVID-19. Study context: COVID-19 samples, acute and convalescent, were from the United States, Italy and Spain. T cells, B-cell-depleted T cells, or PBMCs provided the cDNA or gDNA that served as material.

Original analysis: It was from reference gene primer amplification that nucleated cell counts were estimated. Some clones are missing from TCRdb's copy, which holds only in-frame ones; the method was immunoSEQ multiplex PCR. That table is the source of V, J and clone size, and D and trimming were worked out from the DNA. The sample yields 85,000 to 120,000 clones, 71% seen once. This CDR3 has 15 amino acids. The V end lost 5 bases, the J end lost 5 bases, and 15 bases lay between the germline ends. CDR1 is LNHDA and CDR2 is SQIVND in the germline V gene (reference sequence). The sequencing input was peripheral blood. This chain joins TRBV19 and TRBJ2-2, with a possible D match to TRBD1 (6 bases). The TCR comes from a human donor with acute or convalescent COVID-19. The donor label of this sample is uncertain. CDR3 in amino acids: CASSADRLGTGELFF. The CDR3 DNA reads TGTGCCAGTAGTGCTGACAGGCTCGGGACCGGGGAGCTGTTTTTT.